The TCR beta chain under discussion was sequenced for a study of blood T cell repertoires in COVID-19. Study-wide context: The United States, Italy and Spain were the sources of the acute and convalescent COVID-19 samples.

The germline V gene has CDR1 SNHLY and CDR2 FYNNEI. This CDR3 contains 15 residues. V was trimmed by 3 bases and J by 2 bases, leaving 8 bases between them. The authors' processing: How many nucleated cells were present was estimated from reference gene primer amplification. Measured with immunoSEQ multiplex PCR; TCRdb has only the in-frame clones, and not every one. V, J and clone size were drawn from that table, and D and trimming were deduced from the DNA. The data show approximately 80,000 clones, 76% seen once. This rearrangement joins TRBV2 to TRBJ1-6; D is perhaps TRBD1 (6 bases). Sequencing used peripheral blood. The sequence was obtained from a man in his 70s with active or convalescent COVID-19. CDR3 sequence reads: CASSDQGTYNSPLHF. The DNA of the CDR3 is TGTGCCAGCAGTGACCAGGGGACCTATAATTCACCCCTCCACTTT.